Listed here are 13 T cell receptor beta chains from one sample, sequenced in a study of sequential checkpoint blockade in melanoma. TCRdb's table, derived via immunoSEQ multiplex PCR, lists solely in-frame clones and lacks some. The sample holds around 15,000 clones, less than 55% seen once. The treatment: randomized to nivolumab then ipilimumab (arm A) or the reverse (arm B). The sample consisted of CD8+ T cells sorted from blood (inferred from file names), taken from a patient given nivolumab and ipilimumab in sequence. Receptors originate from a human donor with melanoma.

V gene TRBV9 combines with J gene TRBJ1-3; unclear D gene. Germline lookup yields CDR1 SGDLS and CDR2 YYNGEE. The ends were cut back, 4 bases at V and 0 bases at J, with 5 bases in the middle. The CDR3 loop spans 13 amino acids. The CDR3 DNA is TGTGCCAGCAGCATCCTCTCTGGAAACACCATATATTTT. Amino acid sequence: CASSILSGNTIYF.

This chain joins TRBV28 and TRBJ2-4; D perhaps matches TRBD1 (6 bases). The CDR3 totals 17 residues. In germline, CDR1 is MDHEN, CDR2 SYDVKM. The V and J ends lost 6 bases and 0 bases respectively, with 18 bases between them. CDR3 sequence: CASSPWKDSLAKNIQYF. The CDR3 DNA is TGTGCCAGCAGCCCATGGAAGGACAGTCTAGCCAAAAACATTCAGTACTTC.

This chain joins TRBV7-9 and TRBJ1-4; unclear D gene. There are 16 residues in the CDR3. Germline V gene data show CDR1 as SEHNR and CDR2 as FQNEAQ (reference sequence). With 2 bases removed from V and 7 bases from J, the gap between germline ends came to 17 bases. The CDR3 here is CASSLSPGTWGEKLFF. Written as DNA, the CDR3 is TGTGCCAGCAGCTTAAGTCCGGGAACCTGGGGTGAAAAACTGTTTTTT.

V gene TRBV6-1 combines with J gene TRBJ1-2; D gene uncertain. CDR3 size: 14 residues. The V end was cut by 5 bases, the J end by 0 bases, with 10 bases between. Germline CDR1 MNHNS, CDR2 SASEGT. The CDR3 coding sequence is TGTGCCAGCAGTTATGGGAGTACTAACTATGGCTACACCTTC. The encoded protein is CASSYGSTNYGYTF.

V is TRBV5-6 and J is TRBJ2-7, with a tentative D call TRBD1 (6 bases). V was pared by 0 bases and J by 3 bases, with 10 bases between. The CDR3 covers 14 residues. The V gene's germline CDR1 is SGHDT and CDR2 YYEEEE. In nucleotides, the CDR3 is TGTGCCAGCAGCTTGGCAGGGGCTGACTACGAGCAGTACTTC. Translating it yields CASSLAGADYEQYF.

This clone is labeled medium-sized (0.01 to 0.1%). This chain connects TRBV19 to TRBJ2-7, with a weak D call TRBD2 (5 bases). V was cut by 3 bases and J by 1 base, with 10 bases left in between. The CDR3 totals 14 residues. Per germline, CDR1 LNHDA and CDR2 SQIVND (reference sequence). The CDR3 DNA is TGTGCCAGTAGTATTAGAGCGGCGTCCTACGAGCAGTACTTC. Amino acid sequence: CASSIRAASYEQYF. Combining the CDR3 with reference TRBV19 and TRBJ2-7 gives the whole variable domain DGGITQSPKYLFRKEGQNVTLSCEQNLNHDAMYWYRQDPGQGLRLIYYSQIVNDFQKGDIAEGYSVSREKKESFPLTVTSAQKNPTAFYLCASSIRAASYEQYFGPGTRLTVT.

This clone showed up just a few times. In DNA, the CDR3 is TGTGCCAGTAGTCCTGTACAGGGAGGGTATGGCTACACCTTC. Amino acid sequence: CASSPVQGGYGYTF. The chain recombines TRBV19 with TRBJ1-2; perhaps TRBD1 as D (6 bases). This CDR3 has 14 residues. Trimming cost V 5 bases and J 5 bases, with 15 bases left between them. CDR1 LNHDA and CDR2 SQIVND come from the germline V gene (reference sequence).

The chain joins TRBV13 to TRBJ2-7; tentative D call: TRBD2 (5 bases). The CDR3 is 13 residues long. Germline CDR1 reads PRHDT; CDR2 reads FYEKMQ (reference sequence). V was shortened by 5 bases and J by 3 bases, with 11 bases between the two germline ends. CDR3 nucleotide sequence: TGTGCCAGCAGCATCGGGATAGGCTACGAGCAGTACTTC. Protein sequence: CASSIGIGYEQYF.

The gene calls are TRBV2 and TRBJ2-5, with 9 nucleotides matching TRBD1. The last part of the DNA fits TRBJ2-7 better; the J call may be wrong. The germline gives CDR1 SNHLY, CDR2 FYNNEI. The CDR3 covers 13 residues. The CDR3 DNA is TGTGCCAGCAGTGGGACAGGGGCCTACGAGCAGTACTTC. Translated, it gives CASSGTGAYEQYF.

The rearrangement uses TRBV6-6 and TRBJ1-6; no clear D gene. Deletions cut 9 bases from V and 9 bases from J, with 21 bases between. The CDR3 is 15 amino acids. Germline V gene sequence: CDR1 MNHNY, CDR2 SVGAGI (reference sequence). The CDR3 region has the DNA TGTGCCAGTTCACCTCGGACGGAGGACGGTTCACCCCTCCACTTT. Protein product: CASSPRTEDGSPLHF.

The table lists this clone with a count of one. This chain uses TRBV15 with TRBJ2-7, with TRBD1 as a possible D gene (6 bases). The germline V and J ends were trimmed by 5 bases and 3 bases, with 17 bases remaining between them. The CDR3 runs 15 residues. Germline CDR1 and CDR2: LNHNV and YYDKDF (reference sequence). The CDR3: CATSGSTGTLYEQYF. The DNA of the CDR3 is TGTGCCACCAGCGGCTCGACCGGGACACTCTACGAGCAGTACTTC.

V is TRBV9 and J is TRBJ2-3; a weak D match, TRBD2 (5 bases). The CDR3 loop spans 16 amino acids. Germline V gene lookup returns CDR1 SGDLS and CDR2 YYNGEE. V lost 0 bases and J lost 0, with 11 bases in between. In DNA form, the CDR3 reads TGTGCCAGCAGCGTAGGTGAGGGAACTAGCACAGATACGCAGTATTTT. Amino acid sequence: CASSVGEGTSTDTQYF.

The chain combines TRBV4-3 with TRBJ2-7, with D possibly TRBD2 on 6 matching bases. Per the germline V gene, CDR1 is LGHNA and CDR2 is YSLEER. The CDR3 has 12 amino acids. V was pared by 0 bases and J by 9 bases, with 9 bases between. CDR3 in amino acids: CASSQEAGPQYF. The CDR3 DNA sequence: TGCGCCAGCAGCCAAGAGGCGGGGCCGCAGTACTTC.